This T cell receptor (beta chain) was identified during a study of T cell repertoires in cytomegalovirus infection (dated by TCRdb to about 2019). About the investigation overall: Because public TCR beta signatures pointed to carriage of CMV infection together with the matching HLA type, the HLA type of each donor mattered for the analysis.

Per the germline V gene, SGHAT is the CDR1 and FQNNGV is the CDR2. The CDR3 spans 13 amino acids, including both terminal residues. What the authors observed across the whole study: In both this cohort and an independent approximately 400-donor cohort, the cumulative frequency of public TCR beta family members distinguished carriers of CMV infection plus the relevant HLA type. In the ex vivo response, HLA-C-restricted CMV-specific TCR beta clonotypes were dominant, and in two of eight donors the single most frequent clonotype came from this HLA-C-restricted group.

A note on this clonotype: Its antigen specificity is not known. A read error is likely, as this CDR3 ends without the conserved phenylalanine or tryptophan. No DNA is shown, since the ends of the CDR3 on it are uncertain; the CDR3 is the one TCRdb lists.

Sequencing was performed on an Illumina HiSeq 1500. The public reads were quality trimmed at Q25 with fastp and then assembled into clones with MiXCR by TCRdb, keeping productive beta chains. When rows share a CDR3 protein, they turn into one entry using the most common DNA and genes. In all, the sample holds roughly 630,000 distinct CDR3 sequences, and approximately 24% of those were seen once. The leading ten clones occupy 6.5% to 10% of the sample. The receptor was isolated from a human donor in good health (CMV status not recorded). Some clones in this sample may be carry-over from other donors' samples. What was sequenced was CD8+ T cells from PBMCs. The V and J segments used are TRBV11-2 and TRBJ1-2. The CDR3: CASSLGNHYGHTL.